This T cell receptor (beta chain) is from a study of blood T cell repertoires in COVID-19. The wider study: Sources were T cells, B-cell-depleted T cells, or PBMCs; the material itself was cDNA or gDNA.

Data came from immunoSEQ multiplex PCR; TCRdb stores just in-frame clones and leaves some out. The sample holds about 210,000 clones, around 85% seen once. V shed 1 base and J shed 7 bases, with 13 bases lying between them. Germline CDR1 KGHSH, CDR2 LQKENI. The length of the CDR3 is 14 residues. This clone occurred once. The specimen was PBMCs or T cells enriched from blood (not recorded which). The clonotype comes from a man between 35 and 55 years old who had recovered from COVID-19. The rearrangement uses TRBV18 and TRBJ1-2; no definite D call. Here the CDR3 reads CASSPQRAASGYTF. In nucleotides, the CDR3 is TGTGCCAGCTCACCACAGAGGGCAGCGAGTGGCTACACCTTC.